This TCR beta chain was retrieved from a study of CXCR3-negative and CXCR3-positive naive CD8 T cells. The CDR3 has 16 residues. Germline CDR1 SGHRS, CDR2 YFSETQ. General study findings and limits: Comparison of naive CXCR3-negative and CXCR3-positive cells revealed similar TRBV-TRBJ usage, while memory cells differed. Naive cells positive for CXCR3 carried more hydrophobic TRB CDR3s than CXCR3-negative ones. Surface CD5 looked about the same in the naive subsets, so the authors worked out TCR strength from TRB CDR3 properties.

With UMI labels, 5' RACE was used to prepare the TRB cDNA libraries. For each CDR3 protein, TCRdb gives one entry from its re-call of the 5' RACE reads, without DNA. This table lists about 85,000 distinct CDR3 sequences. At 300,000 cells each, triplicate sorts were carried out for each CD8+ T cell subset. As regards this clonotype: Antigen: not known.

The chain couples TRBV5-1 to TRBJ1-1; TCRdb gives TRBD1 as the D gene, but with no DNA this cannot be confirmed. The sequenced material came from naive CXCR3+ CD8+ T cells from blood. Subset denoted: CD45RO-CCR7+CD27+CD95- naive CD8+ T cells expressing CXCR3 (TNR3+). This receptor was identified in a human donor in good health. Some clones in this sample may be carry-over from other donors' samples. This CDR3 is CASSLELQGMNTEAFF.